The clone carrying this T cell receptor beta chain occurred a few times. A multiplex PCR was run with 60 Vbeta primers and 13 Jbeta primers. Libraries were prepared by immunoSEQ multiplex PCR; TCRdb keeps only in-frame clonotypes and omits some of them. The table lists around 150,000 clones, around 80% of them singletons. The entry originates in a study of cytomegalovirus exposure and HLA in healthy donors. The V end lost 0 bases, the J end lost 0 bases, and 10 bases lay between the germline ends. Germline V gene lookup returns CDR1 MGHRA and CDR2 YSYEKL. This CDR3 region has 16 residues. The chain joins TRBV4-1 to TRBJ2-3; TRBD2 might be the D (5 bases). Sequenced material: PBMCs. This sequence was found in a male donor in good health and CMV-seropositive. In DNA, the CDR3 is TGCGCCAGCAGCCAAGACGGGTCGGGGAGCACAGATACGCAGTATTTT. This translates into CASSQDGSGSTDTQYF.